The 27 T cell receptor beta chains below all came from one sample that was sequenced in a study of blood T cell repertoires in COVID-19. This table comes from immunoSEQ multiplex PCR, and its TCRdb copy is limited to in-frame clones, with some not included. Of about 440,000 clones in the sample, around nine tenths were seen once. The sample comprised peripheral blood. These receptors came from a young woman with acute or convalescent COVID-19.

CDR3: CASSTGQGEAFF. Written as DNA, the CDR3 is TGTGCCAGCAGCACAGGACAGGGAGAAGCTTTCTTT. The rearrangement joins TRBV7-3 to TRBJ1-1, with 8 bases fitting TRBD1. Trimming cost V 5 bases and J 8 bases; bases outside gene matches: 4. In germline, CDR1 is SGHTA, CDR2 FQGTGA. CDR3 length equals 12 residues.

In its sample, this clone was seen once. V gene TRBV5-1 combines with J gene TRBJ1-1, with 8 bases lining up with TRBD1. The V gene end was trimmed by 4 bases and the J gene end by 0 bases; junction bases not matched to a gene: 8. Germline-derived CDR1 and CDR2 are SGHRS and YFSETQ. The CDR3 is 16 amino acids. The CDR3, as DNA: TGCGCCAGCAGCGGAAGGACAGGGACGATGAACACTGAAGCTTTCTTT. Its protein product is CASSGRTGTMNTEAFF.

The V and J genes are TRBV5-5 and TRBJ2-1, with 7 positions matching TRBD2. Germline CDR1 is SGHKS and CDR2 is YYEKEE (reference sequence). Trimming cost V 7 bases and J 2 bases; bases outside gene matches: 9. CDR3 length equals 15 residues. CDR3 DNA sequence: TGTGCCAGCTCGTTTGACCGGGGGGCCTACAATGAGCAGTTCTTC. It is translated as CASSFDRGAYNEQFF.

This rearrangement joins TRBV11-3 to TRBJ2-3; 12 positions agree with TRBD1. J lost 4 bases, V lost 0 bases, and 5 bases had no gene match. CDR1 is SGHNT, CDR2 YENEEA, per germline. The CDR3 is 17 residues long. CDR3 protein: CASSLDGTGGNSDTQYF. The CDR3 DNA is TGTGCCAGCAGCTTAGATGGGACAGGGGGCAATTCAGATACGCAGTATTTT.

This chain uses TRBV28 with TRBJ2-3; 9 positions match TRBD2. The CDR3 has 14 amino acids. The trim removed 3 bases at V and 4 bases at J, leaving 2 bases unmatched. Germline CDR1 MDHEN, CDR2 SYDVKM. The chain's CDR3 is CASSFGGGADTQYF. The DNA of the CDR3 is TGTGCCAGCAGTTTTGGCGGGGGGGCAGATACGCAGTATTTT.

CDR3: CASSLDRTGQFF. In DNA form, the CDR3 reads TGTGCCAGCAGCTTAGATCGGACAGGGCAGTTCTTC. The J gene is TRBJ2-1, the V gene TRBV7-9; 7 positions agree with TRBD1. Germline loops: CDR1 SEHNR, CDR2 FQNEAQ (reference sequence). This CDR3 comprises 12 residues. After removal of 1 base from V and 12 bases from J, the junction contained 3 bases not matched to a gene.

This sequence joins TRBV27 and TRBJ2-1; 8 positions match TRBD1. Germline V gene data show CDR1 as MNHEY and CDR2 as SMNVEV (reference sequence). V lost 5 bases and J lost 1; bases outside the gene matches: 10. The CDR3 is made up of 17 amino acids. CDR3 nucleotide sequence: TGTGCCAGCAGTAAAAGGACAGGGTCCCCGTCCTACAATGAGCAGTTCTTC. It specifies CASSKRTGSPSYNEQFF.

The rearrangement joins TRBV7-8 to TRBJ1-5; D ambiguous. V was clipped by 1 base and J by 11 bases, with 12 bases between them. CDR1 and CDR2 (germline): SGHVS, FQNEAQ. The CDR3 runs 13 residues. The CDR3 DNA is TGTGCCAGCAGCTTAGACCTGGACTCGTCCCAGCATTTT. This translates into CASSLDLDSSQHF. Full variable domain (remainder filled in from reference TRBV7-8 and TRBJ1-5): GAGVSQSPRYKVAKRGQDVALRCDPISGHVSLFWYQQALGQGPEFLTYFQNEAQLDKSGLPSDRFFAERPEGSVSTLKIQRTQQEDSAVYLCASSLDLDSSQHFGDGTRLSIL.

The chain employs TRBV6-2 or TRBV6-3 and TRBJ2-2; TRBD2 agrees at 8 bases. The CDR3 length is 16 residues. Germline V lookup: CDR1 MNHEY, CDR2 SVGEGT. V gave up 6 bases and J gave up 2 bases; unmatched junction bases: 8. CDR3 residues: CASSSHRGGNTGELFF. CDR3 DNA sequence: TGTGCCAGCAGCTCACATCGGGGGGGCAACACCGGGGAGCTGTTTTTT.

The chain joins TRBV7-8 to TRBJ1-6, with TRBD1 matching over 8 bases. Trimming cost V 6 bases and J 7 bases; bases outside gene matches: 8. This CDR3 contains 15 residues. Germline V gene lookup returns CDR1 SGHVS and CDR2 FQNEAQ. The CDR3 DNA is TGTGCCAGCAGTCCGAATCGGGACAGGAATTCACCCCTCCACTTT. Encoded protein: CASSPNRDRNSPLHF.

This sequence joins TRBV11-2 and TRBJ2-3; 12 bases are shared with TRBD2. The V segment lost 5 bases and the J segment 3 bases; nucleotides outside the gene matches: 9. There are 17 residues in the CDR3. Germline values: CDR1 SGHAT, CDR2 FQNNGV. The CDR3 loop is CASSQLAGGRATDTQYF. CDR3 nucleotides: TGTGCCAGCAGCCAGCTAGCGGGGGGGCGGGCGACAGATACGCAGTATTTT.

The V gene is TRBV11-2, the J gene TRBJ2-7, with TRBD2 matching over 9 bases. Germline CDR1 and CDR2: SGHAT and FQNNGV. Unmatched junction bases numbered 8, after V lost 5 bases and J lost 3 bases. The CDR3 runs to 15 residues. CDR3 nucleotides: TGTGCCAGCAGCCAGATTAAGACTAGCGGCTACGAGCAGTACTTC. Translated, it gives CASSQIKTSGYEQYF.

The chain recombines TRBV11-2 with TRBJ2-7; 11 positions match TRBD2. The CDR3 loop spans 16 amino acids. The ends lost 4 bases at V and 3 bases at J; junction bases unmatched: 8. The germline V gene encodes CDR1 SGHAT and CDR2 FQNNGV. The CDR3 coding sequence is TGTGCCAGCAGCTCTAAGACTAGCGGGACCAACTACGAGCAGTACTTC. It is translated as CASSSKTSGTNYEQYF.

This clone was seen just once. The chain joins TRBV28 to TRBJ2-7; a weak D match, TRBD1 (6 bases). This CDR3 is built from 13 residues. V shed 6 bases and J shed 0 bases, with 9 bases lying between them. Germline loops: CDR1 MDHEN, CDR2 SYDVKM. The CDR3 sequence: CASRGDNSYEQYF. CDR3 coding DNA: TGTGCCAGCAGGGGGGACAACTCCTACGAGCAGTACTTC.

This clone was detected ten times or more. This CDR3 is also generated by other DNA sequences in the sample. The chain employs TRBV30 and TRBJ2-1, with TRBD2 identical over 10 bases. The CDR3 has 15 residues. Per the germline V gene, CDR1 is GTSNPN and CDR2 is SVGIG (reference sequence). V trimming: 5 bases; J trimming: 5 bases; junction bases outside the gene matches: 9. The CDR3 loop is CAWGGIAGGHNEQFF. As DNA, the CDR3 is TGTGCCTGGGGAGGGATAGCGGGGGGTCACAATGAGCAGTTCTTC.

The chain carries TRBV28 and TRBJ1-2; 7 bases fit TRBD1. Germline trimming cut 6 bases from V and 4 bases from J; bases unmatched to any gene: 5. The CDR3 totals 13 residues. Germline V gene data show CDR1 as MDHEN and CDR2 as SYDVKM. The DNA of the CDR3 is TGTGCCAGCAGCCAGGGACAGATCTATGGCTACACCTTC. Protein product: CASSQGQIYGYTF.

This rearrangement joins TRBV19 to TRBJ1-1; 8 nucleotides line up with TRBD1. Germline assignment: CDR1 LNHDA and CDR2 SQIVND (reference sequence). J gave up 0 bases and V 4 bases, and 1 base lay outside the gene matches. The CDR3 contains 14 residues. The CDR3 DNA follows: TGTGCCAGTAGTACAGGGGGCTTGAACACTGAAGCTTTCTTT. Translation gives CASSTGGLNTEAFF.

Worth noting for this clone: Other DNA sequences in this sample translate to the same CDR3. The chain links TRBV2 to TRBJ2-1; maybe TRBD1 (6 bases). The CDR3 is 14 amino acids. V shed 4 bases and J shed 1 base, with 8 bases lying between them. Germline CDR1 SNHLY, CDR2 FYNNEI. The CDR3 DNA reads TGTGCCAGCAGTGTTCAGGGGTCCTACAATGAGCAGTTCTTC. It encodes CASSVQGSYNEQFF. Filled out from reference TRBV2 and TRBJ2-1, the complete variable domain reads EPEVTQTPSHQVTQMGQEVILRCVPISNHLYFYWYRQILGQKVEFLVSFYNNEISEKSEIFDDQFSVERPDGSNFTLKIRSTKLEDSAMYFCASSVQGSYNEQFFGPGTRLTVL.

The chain joins TRBV5-1 to TRBJ1-4, with D possibly TRBD1 on 6 matching bases. The CDR3 is 17 residues long. In germline, CDR1 is SGHRS, CDR2 YFSETQ. V lost 0 bases and J 8 bases, leaving 20 bases between the germline ends. CDR3 DNA: TGCGCCAGCAGCTTGGCGGCTTCCGGGGGGCCGGTGGAAAAACTGTTTTTT. Translated: CASSLAASGGPVEKLFF.

This rearrangement joins TRBV30 to TRBJ2-1, with a weak D call TRBD2 (6 bases). V lost 0 bases and J 3 bases, leaving 12 bases between the germline ends. This CDR3 contains 15 residues. CDR1 is GTSNPN and CDR2 is SVGIG in the germline V gene (reference sequence). CDR3 coding DNA: TGTGCCTGGAGTGTAGTCGGGGGTTTCTACAATGAGCAGTTCTTC. Encoded protein: CAWSVVGGFYNEQFF.

The V and J genes are TRBV14 and TRBJ1-6, with D maybe TRBD1 (6 bases). CDR1 and CDR2 (germline): SGHDN, FVKESK. Trimming cost V 4 bases and J 6 bases, with 13 bases left between them. The CDR3 consists of 15 residues. The CDR3 DNA reads TGTGCCAGCAGCCGAGCGACAGGTTCTAATTCACCCCTCCACTTT. It yields the protein CASSRATGSNSPLHF.

V usage is TRBV21-1 and J usage is TRBJ2-3; TRBD1 was called by the table and not checked on the DNA. TRBV21-1 counts as a pseudogene. CDR3 length: 14 residues. The CDR3 spells CASSGHLTQDTQYF. The CDR3 DNA follows: TGTGCCAGCAGCGGACATCTGACCCAGGATACGCAGTATTTT.

The chain combines TRBV21-1 with TRBJ2-3; the D call of TRBD1 is as the table states it, not checked on the DNA. TRBV21-1 is reported as a pseudogene. The CDR3 is made up of 16 amino acids. CDR3 bases: TGTGCCAGCAGCGGAACCGGGACAGGGGACGCAGATACGCAGTATTTT. It translates to CASSGTGTGDADTQYF.

V usage is TRBV10-1 and J usage is TRBJ1-1; D not certain. V was pared by 1 base and J by 6 bases, with 9 bases between. Germline V gene sequence: CDR1 WNHNN, CDR2 SYGVQD (reference sequence). The CDR3 spans 13 residues. The CDR3 bases are TGCGCCAGCAGTGAGTTTCGGTCTTCTGAAGCTTTCTTT. Translation: CASSEFRSSEAFF.

This chain connects TRBV19 to TRBJ2-2, with D possibly being TRBD2 (5 bases). CDR1 is LNHDA and CDR2 is SQIVND in the germline V gene (reference sequence). V lost 6 bases and J lost 7, with 9 bases in between. The CDR3 is made up of 12 amino acids. DNA for the CDR3: TGTGCCAGTAGGGTCGGGAACGGGGAGCTGTTTTTT. Translation: CASRVGNGELFF.

This clone was recorded only once. This chain connects TRBV11-2 to TRBJ2-2, with TRBD1 matching over 7 bases. This CDR3 has 13 amino acids. Trimming at V came to 7 bases and at J to 7 bases, leaving 6 bases not matched to a gene. The germline V gene has CDR1 SGHAT and CDR2 FQNNGV. The CDR3 region is CASIDRVYGELFF. The CDR3 coding sequence is TGTGCCAGCATAGACAGGGTTTACGGGGAGCTGTTTTTT.

CDR3 region: CASSKSGGANEQFF. The CDR3 bases are TGCGCCAGCAGTAAAAGCGGGGGGGCAAATGAGCAGTTCTTC. J is TRBJ2-1 and V is TRBV4-1, with 10 bases matching TRBD2. With 6 bases clipped from V and 7 bases from J, the junction kept 6 bases outside the gene matches. Germline V gene lookup returns CDR1 MGHRA and CDR2 YSYEKL. CDR3 size: 14 residues.